One sample yielded the 18 T cell receptor beta chains listed below, sequenced in a study of cytomegalovirus exposure and HLA in healthy donors (dated by TCRdb to about 2017). Library preparation employed the immunoSEQ multiplex PCR assay. A mixture of 60 forward primers for TCR Vbeta segments and 13 reverse primers for TCR Jbeta segments was used in the multiplex PCR. TCRdb limited this immuneACCESS table to in-frame rearrangements with V and J called. A share of clones is missing; checked studies link under half to unresolved V genes, and the rest is unexplained. Within this sample are approximately 190,000 clones, with about four fifths of them counted one time only. The biggest ten clones account for 0.098% of the sample. Sequencing used PBMCs. The receptors were sampled from a boy aged 2 to 10 in good health and CMV-seronegative.

This clone turned up a few times. The DNA of the CDR3 is TGTGCCAGCTCCCGTTTCGGCGGGGAGCTGTTTTTT. It is translated as CASSRFGGELFF. The V gene is TRBV18, the J gene TRBJ2-2, with D unresolved. CDR3 length: 12 residues. V lost 6 bases and J lost 7, with 9 bases in between. Germline V gives CDR1 KGHSH, CDR2 LQKENI.

The chain joins TRBV9 to TRBJ1-1; D uncertain. From germline, CDR1 is SGDLS and CDR2 YYNGEE. There are 16 residues in the CDR3. The V and J ends lost 2 bases and 1 base respectively, with 15 bases between them. CDR3 amino acids: CASSVLTGPSNTEAFF. DNA of the CDR3: TGTGCCAGCAGCGTCCTTACCGGTCCTTCGAACACTGAAGCTTTCTTT.

This sequence joins TRBV13 and TRBJ2-7; possible D gene TRBD2, 5 bases. Trimming stripped 3 bases from V and 1 base from J, with 7 bases between. The length of the CDR3 is 13 residues. CDR1 PRHDT and CDR2 FYEKMQ come from the germline V gene (reference sequence). CDR3 sequence reads: CASSLAGSYEQYF. The CDR3, as DNA: TGTGCCAGCAGCTTGGCGGGTTCCTACGAGCAGTACTTC.

The V call is TRBV5-4, the J call TRBJ2-3; TRBD2 might be the D (7 bases). Germline assignment: CDR1 SGHNT and CDR2 YYREEE (reference sequence). This CDR3 spans 16 amino acids. V was trimmed by 2 bases and J by 3 bases, leaving 16 bases between them. The CDR3 spells CASSFGGGGSTDTQYF. As DNA, the CDR3 is TGTGCCAGCAGCTTTGGTGGGGGGGGCAGTACAGATACGCAGTATTTT.

This chain links TRBV2 with TRBJ1-2; 7 bases map to TRBD1. This CDR3 is 14 amino acids long. The J segment lost 4 bases and the V segment lost 3 bases, leaving 5 bases of the junction unmatched. Germline V lookup: CDR1 SNHLY, CDR2 FYNNEI. In DNA form, the CDR3 reads TGTGCCAGCAGTGACCTAGGACAGGCCTATGGCTACACCTTC. It translates to CASSDLGQAYGYTF.

V and J are TRBV6-5 and TRBJ1-3; 7 nucleotides agree with TRBD1. The junction had 4 bases not matched to a gene; V was cut back by 5 bases and J by 3 bases. CDR1 and CDR2 (germline): MNHEY, SVGAGI. The CDR3 has 14 residues. As DNA, the CDR3 is TGTGCCAGCAGTCGTGACAGGGTTGGAAACACCATATATTTT. Translation: CASSRDRVGNTIYF.

The V call is TRBV29-1, the J call TRBJ2-3; 9 bases align to TRBD1. Germline V gene lookup returns CDR1 SQVTM and CDR2 ANQGSEA. This CDR3 has 16 amino acids. J was trimmed by 5 bases and V by 4 bases; bases with no gene match: 13. The CDR3 DNA is TGCAGCGTTGGAATACCGGGACAGGGTGGAAGAGATACGCAGTATTTT. Encoded protein: CSVGIPGQGGRDTQYF.

The chain uses TRBV4-2 and TRBJ1-2; D uncertain. The length of the CDR3 is 13 residues. With 1 base removed from V and 4 bases from J, the gap between germline ends came to 7 bases. Germline CDR1 and CDR2: LGHNA and YNFKEQ. The chain's CDR3 is CASSQADSYGYTF. As DNA, the CDR3 is TGTGCCAGCAGCCAAGCGGACTCCTATGGCTACACCTTC.

This chain joins TRBV2 and TRBJ2-5; 7 nucleotides align to TRBD2. The J call could be wrong; TRBJ2-7 is a better fit for the DNA end. The length of the CDR3 is 14 residues. Germline V gene lookup returns CDR1 SNHLY and CDR2 FYNNEI. The CDR3: CATSLRDYSYEQYF. The CDR3 DNA reads TGTGCCACTTCCCTCCGGGACTACTCCTACGAGCAGTACTTC.

This clone was detected once. The V call is TRBV29-1, the J call TRBJ1-2, with 10 positions matching TRBD1. J was trimmed by 0 bases and V by 5 bases; bases with no gene match: 3. The CDR3 runs 14 residues. Germline V gene lookup returns CDR1 SQVTM and CDR2 ANQGSEA. The DNA of the CDR3 is TGCAGCGTTCACGGACAGGGGGCTAACTATGGCTACACCTTC. Encoded protein: CSVHGQGANYGYTF. Looking up the rest from reference TRBV29-1 and TRBJ1-2 gives the full variable domain: SAVISQKPSRDICQRGTSLTIQCQVDSQVTMMFWYRQQPGQSLTLIATANQGSEATYESGFVIDKFPISRPNLTFSTLTVSNMSPEDSSIYLCSVHGQGANYGYTFGSGTRLTVV.

CDR3 DNA sequence: TGTGCCAGCAGCTCCCTCGACGAGCAGTACTTC. Protein: CASSSLDEQYF. The chain uses TRBV11-2 and TRBJ2-7; the D is unclear. This CDR3 has 11 amino acids. Germline CDR1 and CDR2: SGHAT and FQNNGV. The germline V and J ends were trimmed by 4 bases and 5 bases, with 6 bases remaining between them.

The rearrangement uses TRBV27 and TRBJ2-5; TRBD2 is a possible D gene (6 bases). Trimming removed 6 bases from V and 4 bases from J, with 12 bases in between. Per the germline V gene, CDR1 is MNHEY and CDR2 is SMNVEV (reference sequence). This CDR3 spans 13 amino acids. Here the CDR3 reads CASSARGIETQYF. DNA of the CDR3: TGTGCCAGCAGCGCGCGGGGCATAGAGACCCAGTACTTC.

To note about this clone: At one of its ends the junction is not consistent with the germline gene, which may arise from a read error. This chain joins TRBV15 and TRBJ1-4, with 7 bases matching TRBD1. This CDR3 has 15 residues. Germline assignment: CDR1 LNHNV and CDR2 YYDKDF (reference sequence). The CDR3: CATSSLRGGYEKLSF. CDR3 DNA: TGTGCCACCAGCAGCCTCAGAGGGGGCTATGAAAAACTGTCTTTT.

The V and J genes are TRBV9 and TRBJ2-3; 8 bases line up with TRBD2. This CDR3 has 17 amino acids. The junction had 12 bases not matched to a gene; V was cut back by 3 bases and J by 3 bases. The germline gives CDR1 SGDLS, CDR2 YYNGEE. For the CDR3, the DNA is TGTGCCAGCAGCGGACCCGGGGCGGGGGGCGTAACAGATACGCAGTATTTT. Translated: CASSGPGAGGVTDTQYF.

The J gene is TRBJ1-5, the V gene TRBV5-6; weak D call: TRBD1 (5 bases). V was shortened by 3 bases and J by 4 bases, with 11 bases between the two germline ends. This CDR3 has 14 residues. Looked up from germline, CDR1 is SGHDT and CDR2 is YYEEEE. CDR3 coding DNA: TGTGCCAGCAGCTCCTACCCAGGGAATCAGCCCCAGCATTTT. Protein sequence: CASSSYPGNQPQHF.

V gene TRBV25-1 combines with J gene TRBJ2-7; D unclear. The V end was cut by 5 bases, the J end by 4 bases, with 15 bases between. CDR1 is MGHDK and CDR2 is SYGVNS in the germline V gene. The CDR3 totals 14 residues. The CDR3 sequence: CASSPPLASYEQYF. DNA of the CDR3: TGTGCCAGCAGTCCCCCTTTAGCCTCTTACGAGCAGTACTTC.

This clone was seen only once. The V gene is TRBV7-2, the J gene TRBJ1-2; the D gene is possibly TRBD1 (6 bases). Germline CDR1 is SGHTA and CDR2 is FQGNSA. The CDR3 is 17 amino acids. Trimming pared 5 bases from V and 0 bases from J, leaving 19 bases between. This CDR3 reads CASSPTGHLRTNYGYTF. DNA of the CDR3: TGTGCCAGCAGCCCGACGGGACACCTAAGAACTAACTATGGCTACACCTTC.

This CDR3 is CASRVSELGNQPQHF. The CDR3 DNA reads as TGTGCCAGCCGAGTTTCTGAATTAGGCAATCAGCCCCAGCATTTT. This sequence joins TRBV5-4 and TRBJ1-5; D unclear. This CDR3 comprises 15 residues. Trimming removed 7 bases at V and 2 bases at J, with 16 bases between. In germline, CDR1 is SGHNT, CDR2 YYREEE (reference sequence).